The rows below give T cell receptor beta chains drawn from one sample of a study of blood T cell repertoires in COVID-19. Clones were read by immunoSEQ multiplex PCR, and TCRdb kept only the in-frame ones, dropping some. The table includes about 98,000 clones, approximately 86% detected once. Sequenced input: peripheral blood. These receptors were obtained from a man in his 70s with active or convalescent COVID-19. Each CDR3 is given with its conserved first and last residue. A D gene is named only where the DNA matches it firmly. The size entry is marked missing in some rows and otherwise reads once, few, many or a size class.

TRBJ1-1,TRBV6-5,once,.,CASSHSGTPKDEAFF,TGTGCCAGCAGTCATTCCGGGACACCAAAGGATGAAGCTTTCTTT
TRBJ2-1,TRBV7-3,.,.,CASSLGLGAEQFF,TGTGCCAGCAGCTTAGGGCTAGGGGCGGAGCAGTTCTTC
TRBJ2-1,TRBV7-3,.,TRBD1,CASSLRQGGYNEQFF,TGTGCCAGCAGCTTAAGACAGGGCGGCTACAATGAGCAGTTCTTC
TRBJ1-4,TRBV9,.,TRBD1,CASSVGTGASNEKLFF,TGTGCCAGCAGCGTGGGGACAGGGGCCAGTAATGAAAAACTGTTTTTT
TRBJ2-7,TRBV5-4,few,.,CASSKGGYYEQYF,TGTGCCAGCAGCAAGGGAGGATATTACGAGCAGTACTTC
TRBJ2-7,TRBV7-2,.,TRBD2,CASSPLTSGPLIQYF,TGTGCCAGCAGCCCACTGACTAGCGGGCCTCTCATACAATACTTC
TRBJ2-2,TRBV7-9,.,TRBD1,CASSRRGQGGELFF,TGTGCCAGCAGCCGCAGGGGGCAGGGCGGGGAGCTGTTTTTT
TRBJ1-3,TRBV11-2,.,.,CASRMTEGGNTIYF,TGTGCCAGCAGGATGACGGAGGGAGGAAACACCATATATTTT
TRBJ2-1,TRBV9,.,.,CASSVGPGEHIEQFF,TGTGCCAGCAGCGTAGGCCCGGGGGAGCATATTGAGCAGTTCTTC
TRBJ1-1,TRBV30,.,.,CAWSPQVRAFF,TGTGCCTGGAGTCCCCAAGTCCGGGCTTTCTTT
TRBJ2-2,TRBV6-6,.,TRBD2,CASSYGTSGTYGELFF,TGTGCCAGCAGTTACGGGACTAGCGGAACCTACGGGGAGCTGTTTTTT
TRBJ1-1,TRBV2,.,.,CASLDYYTEAFF,TGTGCCAGCTTGGACTATTACACTGAAGCTTTCTTT